Presented here are 22 T cell receptor beta chains from one specimen sequenced in a study of OX40 agonist ivuxolimab in advanced cancers. The method was immunoSEQ multiplex PCR; TCRdb's version includes in-frame clones alone and lacks a portion of them. The sample includes about 10,000 clones, 65% to 85% of them seen just once. The specimen was CD4+ or CD8+ T cells sorted from blood, collected in a trial of the OX40 agonist ivuxolimab. The receptors were gathered from an adult with an advanced solid tumor such as melanoma, head and neck, liver or kidney cancer.

The rearrangement joins TRBV9 to TRBJ2-7; no clear D. V gave up 4 bases and J gave up 6 bases, with 8 bases separating them. This CDR3 region has 11 residues. The germline V gene encodes CDR1 SGDLS and CDR2 YYNGEE. This CDR3 is CASSPGGEQYF. The CDR3 DNA sequence: TGTGCCAGCAGCCCAGGCGGCGAGCAGTACTTC.

The chain combines TRBV19 with TRBJ2-5, with 8 bases aligning to TRBD2. The end of the DNA aligns better with TRBJ2-7, so the J call may be wrong. Germline V gene data show CDR1 as LNHDA and CDR2 as SQIVND (reference sequence). CDR3 length: 15 residues. In DNA, the CDR3 is TGTGCCAGTAGTATCAGGCTAGCGGGTAGCTCCGAGCAGTACTTC. Protein product: CASSIRLAGSSEQYF.

The genes are TRBV5-5 and TRBJ1-2; TRBD1 matches 7 bases. CDR1 is SGHKS and CDR2 is YYEKEE in the germline V gene (reference sequence). V was pared by 4 bases and J by 2 bases, with 11 bases of the junction left unmatched. This CDR3 contains 16 residues. The CDR3 DNA is TGTGCCAGCAGCCGAATAACGGGACAGAAAAACTATGGCTACACCTTC. Residues: CASSRITGQKNYGYTF.

The chain has TRBV28 and TRBJ2-7, with a weak D call TRBD2 (5 bases). Looked up from germline, CDR1 is MDHEN and CDR2 is SYDVKM. The CDR3 loop spans 12 amino acids. V lost 3 bases and J 4 bases, leaving 7 bases between the germline ends. CDR3 protein: CASSFREYEQYF. CDR3 coding DNA: TGTGCCAGCAGTTTTCGGGAATACGAGCAGTACTTC.

In this sample, this clone turned up a few times. V is TRBV30 and J is TRBJ2-7, with 11 bases aligning to TRBD1. CDR1 is GTSNPN, CDR2 SVGIG, per germline (reference sequence). Trimming cost V 4 bases and J 9 bases; bases outside gene matches: 20. This CDR3 has 17 residues. In DNA form, the CDR3 reads TGTGCCTGGATTCCAGGGACAGGGGGGGACTACTTCCTCGCGCAGTACTTC. This sequence encodes CAWIPGTGGDYFLAQYF.

The chain links TRBV9 to TRBJ2-5, with D uncertain. TRBJ2-7 explains the end of the DNA better; the J call may be wrong. This CDR3 has 16 amino acids. Germline V gene sequence: CDR1 SGDLS, CDR2 YYNGEE. The CDR3 loop is CASSARSVGWAYEQYF. The DNA for the CDR3 is TGTGCCAGCAGCGCCCGTAGTGTTGGATGGGCTTACGAGCAGTACTTC.

The chain combines TRBV7-9 with TRBJ2-7, with 7 bases matching TRBD2. The junction had 4 bases not matched to a gene; V was cut back by 0 bases and J by 5 bases. The CDR3 is 14 amino acids. Per germline, CDR1 SEHNR and CDR2 FQNEAQ (reference sequence). CDR3 bases: TGTGCCAGCAGCTTAGCGGGAGGGCCGAACGAGCAGTACTTC. It specifies CASSLAGGPNEQYF.

V and J are TRBV2 and TRBJ2-1; TRBD2 aligns across 7 bases. The CDR3 has 15 amino acids. Germline V gene lookup returns CDR1 SNHLY and CDR2 FYNNEI. Trimming took 3 bases from V and 0 from J; bases not matched to a gene: 2. The CDR3 coding sequence is TGTGCCAGCAGTGAGGGGAGGGCCTCCTACAATGAGCAGTTCTTC. Protein sequence: CASSEGRASYNEQFF.

This sequence joins TRBV11-1 and TRBJ2-7; 10 nucleotides match TRBD2. The CDR3 consists of 15 residues. The germline CDR1 and CDR2 sequences are SGHAT and FQDESV (reference sequence). Losses at the gene ends were 5 bases for V and 0 bases for J; bases not matched to a gene: 4. This CDR3 reads CASSPRTSGSYEQYF. The DNA of the CDR3 is TGTGCCAGCAGCCCCAGGACTAGCGGCTCCTACGAGCAGTACTTC. Variable domain in full (rest from reference TRBV11-1 and TRBJ2-7): EAEVAQSPRYKITEKSQAVAFWCDPISGHATLYWYRQILGQGPELLVQFQDESVVDDSQLPKDRFSAERLKGVDSTLKIQPAELGDSAMYLCASSPRTSGSYEQYFGPGTRLTVT.

This clone turned up a few times. The CDR3 spells CASSDDEQYF. The CDR3 nucleotides read TGTGCCAGCAGCGACGACGAGCAGTACTTC. The genes are TRBV6-1 and TRBJ2-7; D unclear. The CDR3 totals 10 residues. V lost 6 bases and J lost 5, with 5 bases in between. Germline V CDR1 and CDR2: MNHNS, SASEGT.

The rearrangement joins TRBV5-5 to TRBJ2-7; 12 nucleotides align to TRBD2. This CDR3 contains 18 residues. J lost 7 bases, V lost 5 bases, and 19 bases had no gene match. In germline, CDR1 is SGHKS, CDR2 YYEKEE (reference sequence). The CDR3 DNA is TGTGCCAGCAGTGGTACCGGGACTAGCGGGCGGACAGCTTTGGAGCAGTACTTC. It translates to CASSGTGTSGRTALEQYF.

J is TRBJ2-7 and V is TRBV29-1; D perhaps matches TRBD2 (6 bases). Germline lookup yields CDR1 SQVTM and CDR2 ANQGSEA. V lost 4 bases, J lost 4 bases, and 14 bases lay in between. The CDR3 has 13 residues. Written as DNA, the CDR3 is TGCAGCGTTGCGACTAGTAATAGGTACGAGCAGTACTTC. Encoded protein: CSVATSNRYEQYF.

The chain uses TRBV27 and TRBJ1-5; D might be TRBD1 (6 bases). The CDR3 runs 13 residues. CDR1 and CDR2 (germline): MNHEY, SMNVEV (reference sequence). Trimming took 6 bases from V and 6 from J, leaving 12 bases between them. The CDR3: CASRGGVSQPQHF. The CDR3, as DNA: TGTGCCAGCAGAGGGGGGGTCAGTCAGCCCCAGCATTTT.

The chain uses TRBV4-1 and TRBJ2-3; 8 bases line up with TRBD2. Looked up from germline, CDR1 is MGHRA and CDR2 is YSYEKL. Unmatched junction bases numbered 10, after V lost 2 bases and J lost 3 bases. This CDR3 is built from 17 residues. CDR3 in DNA: TGCGCCAGCAGCCAATACGGGACTAGTGAGGGAACAGATACGCAGTATTTT. As protein: CASSQYGTSEGTDTQYF.

This chain joins TRBV27 and TRBJ2-7; 10 bases are shared with TRBD1. The CDR3 extends over 18 amino acids. Germline V gene lookup returns CDR1 MNHEY and CDR2 SMNVEV (reference sequence). The trim removed 0 bases at V and 4 bases at J, leaving 12 bases unmatched. The DNA for the CDR3 is TGTGCCAGCAGTTTATCGAAGGCTGGGACAGGGGTTACTTACGAGCAGTACTTC. Its protein is CASSLSKAGTGVTYEQYF.

V gene TRBV10-3 combines with J gene TRBJ1-4, with D maybe TRBD1 (6 bases). V was pared by 2 bases and J by 0 bases, with 13 bases between. This CDR3 region has 17 residues. Germline lookup yields CDR1 ENHRY and CDR2 SYGVKD. The CDR3, as DNA: TGTGCCATCAGTGAGACCCTCGACAGGACAACTAATGAAAAACTGTTTTTT. This codes for CAISETLDRTTNEKLFF.

This sequence joins TRBV4-2 and TRBJ2-1, with 8 bases matching TRBD2. The V gene's germline CDR1 is LGHNA and CDR2 YNFKEQ. The V and J ends lost 4 bases and 2 bases, in that order; junction bases with no gene match: 10. There are 17 residues in the CDR3. This chain's CDR3 is CASSPEAGLDPYNEQFF. DNA for the CDR3: TGTGCCAGCAGCCCCGAGGCGGGACTAGACCCCTACAATGAGCAGTTCTTC.

This clone was found a few times. This chain joins TRBV10-3 and TRBJ2-1, with D maybe TRBD2 (5 bases). From germline, CDR1 is ENHRY and CDR2 SYGVKD. The CDR3 extends over 12 amino acids. Trimming took off 2 bases at V and 10 bases at J, with 9 bases between the two ends. The CDR3 DNA sequence: TGTGCCATCAGTGAGGTTAGCGACGAGCAGTTCTTC. This codes for CAISEVSDEQFF.

Points on this clone: Within the sample, other DNA sequences also encode this same CDR3. DNA of the CDR3: TGTGCCAGCAGCTTAGAGGCTGGGGCGAACACCGGGGAGCTGTTTTTT. Amino acid sequence: CASSLEAGANTGELFF. J is TRBJ2-2 and V is TRBV7-6; D gene ambiguous. Between the trimmed V and J ends, which lost 1 base and 0 bases, there was a span of 9 bases. The CDR3 length is 16 residues. Germline assignment: CDR1 SGHVS and CDR2 FNYEAQ.

The CDR3 DNA reads as TGTGCCAGTAGTATAGATCTGTCAGCCTACGAGCAGTACTTC. The encoded protein is CASSIDLSAYEQYF. V usage is TRBV19 and J usage is TRBJ2-7; D is uncertain. Germline V lookup: CDR1 LNHDA, CDR2 SQIVND (reference sequence). This CDR3 region has 14 residues. The V and J ends lost 0 bases and 2 bases respectively, with 8 bases between them.

The CDR3 sequence: CASSSTGEQYF. The CDR3 region has the DNA TGTGCCAGCAGTTCGACGGGCGAGCAGTACTTC. The chain is built from TRBV5-6 and TRBJ2-7; no firm D call. CDR3 length equals 11 residues. Per the germline V gene, CDR1 is SGHDT and CDR2 is YYEEEE. V was pared by 5 bases and J by 6 bases, with 9 bases between.

The chain is built from TRBV18 and TRBJ2-2; TRBD2 agrees at 8 bases. Trimming took 5 bases from V and 0 from J; bases not matched to a gene: 8. The CDR3 extends over 17 amino acids. Germline CDR1 KGHSH, CDR2 LQKENI. DNA of the CDR3: TGTGCCAGCTCATTAGGACTAGCAGAAACGAACACCGGGGAGCTGTTTTTT. This gives the protein CASSLGLAETNTGELFF.